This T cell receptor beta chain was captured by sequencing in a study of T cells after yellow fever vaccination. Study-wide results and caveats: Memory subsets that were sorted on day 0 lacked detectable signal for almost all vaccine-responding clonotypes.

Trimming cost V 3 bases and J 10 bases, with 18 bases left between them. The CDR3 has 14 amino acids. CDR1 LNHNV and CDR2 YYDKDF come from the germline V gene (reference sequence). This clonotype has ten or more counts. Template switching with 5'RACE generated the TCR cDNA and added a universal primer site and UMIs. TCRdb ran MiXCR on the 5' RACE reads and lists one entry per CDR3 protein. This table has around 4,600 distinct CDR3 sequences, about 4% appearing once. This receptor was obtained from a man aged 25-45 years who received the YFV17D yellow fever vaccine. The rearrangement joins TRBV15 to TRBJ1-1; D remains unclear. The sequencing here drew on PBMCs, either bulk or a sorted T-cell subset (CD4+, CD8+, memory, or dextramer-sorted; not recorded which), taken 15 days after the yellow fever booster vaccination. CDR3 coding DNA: TGTGCCACCAGCAGTGCTTACAGAGACCTAGGAGCTTTCTTT. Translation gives CATSSAYRDLGAFF.